A selection of T cell receptor beta chains follows, all from one sample in a study of blood T cell repertoires in COVID-19. Repertoires were generated with immunoSEQ multiplex PCR, while TCRdb's copy carries only in-frame clones and drops some. The sample lists around 250,000 clones, about 87% occurring once. What was sequenced was PBMCs or T cells enriched from blood (not recorded which). The origin of the receptors is a woman in her 50s who had recovered from COVID-19. CDR3s include the opening cysteine and the closing phenylalanine or tryptophan. The order of the fields is V gene, clone size, J gene, D gene, CDR3 DNA, CDR3 protein. D genes are given only for firm matches. Only part of the rows carry a size: once, few, many, or a class if the clone is expanded.

TRBV6-5	few	TRBJ2-1	-	TGTGCCAGCAAGCGAGCGGGTCTCTCCTACAATGAGCAGTTCTTC	CASKRAGLSYNEQFF
TRBV6-5	-	TRBJ1-6	-	TGTGCCAGCAGTTACTCTCGTATGACAGTCTCACCCCTCCACTTT	CASSYSRMTVSPLHF
TRBV28	-	TRBJ1-1	-	TGTGCCAGCAGTTTACGGCAGGTTAACACTGAAGCTTTCTTT	CASSLRQVNTEAFF
TRBV18	-	TRBJ1-4	-	TGTGCCAGCTCACCAGGGCCCCCTAATGAAAAACTGTTTTTT	CASSPGPPNEKLFF
TRBV29-1	-	TRBJ2-1	TRBD2	TGCAGCGTTCTTCGACTAGCGGACTCCCAAAGAGGGAATGAGCAGTTCTTC	CSVLRLADSQRGNEQFF
TRBV4-1	few	TRBJ2-1	TRBD2	TGCGCCAGCAGCCAAGATTTTCGACTAGCGGGGGAAAATGAGCAGTTCTTC	CASSQDFRLAGENEQFF
TRBV18	-	TRBJ2-1	TRBD2	TGTGCCAGCTCACGGGGGACTAGCGGGAGTCGGGGCAATGAGCAGTTCTTC	CASSRGTSGSRGNEQFF
TRBV4-3	once	TRBJ2-1	-	TGCGCCAGCAGCCAAGTTGTGGTTGGCGGTAATGAGCAGTTCTTC	CASSQVVVGGNEQFF
TRBV7-2	few	TRBJ2-2	TRBD2	TGTGCCAGCAACGAACTAGCGGGAGGTCCCGGGGAGCTGTTTTTT	CASNELAGGPGELFF
TRBV19	-	TRBJ2-3	TRBD1	TGTGCCAGTATGGGTAGGGGGCGCGGAACAGATACGCAGTATTTT	CASMGRGRGTDTQYF
TRBV3-1/TRBV3-2	-	TRBJ1-1	-	TGTGCCAGCAGCCAAGAGGATTTCGACATTCTCACTGAAGCTTTCTTT	CASSQEDFDILTEAFF
TRBV28	-	TRBJ2-2	TRBD2	TGTGCCAGCCGGGAGGGGGGACTAACCGGGGAGCTGTTTTTT	CASREGGLTGELFF
TRBV7-3	-	TRBJ1-1	-	TGTGCCAGCAGCCACGCAGGGTCTAACACTGAAGCTTTCTTT	CASSHAGSNTEAFF
TRBV27	-	TRBJ1-2	TRBD1	TGTGCCAGCAGTTTTGGGACAGCTAACTATGGCTACACCTTC	CASSFGTANYGYTF
TRBV30	-	TRBJ1-1	-	TGTGCCTGGAGTGTACGGAGAGGGAGCACTGAAGCTTTCTTT	CAWSVRRGSTEAFF
TRBV19	few	TRBJ1-1	TRBD1	TGTGCCAGTAGTATAACTTCTCGGACAGGGGAAACTGAAGCTTTCTTT	CASSITSRTGETEAFF
TRBV5-4	-	TRBJ2-1	-	TGTGCCAGCAGCCGCGAGGTGTACAATGAGCAGTTCTTC	CASSREVYNEQFF
TRBV6-4	-	TRBJ2-1	-	TGTGCCAGCAGTGAAACCGGGGAGAATGAGCAGTTCTTC	CASSETGENEQFF
TRBV7-9	-	TRBJ2-1	-	TGTGCCAGCAGCGAATCGGGGGGCATAATCAATGAGCAGTTCTTC	CASSESGGIINEQFF
TRBV5-6	-	TRBJ1-1	-	TGTGCCAGCAGCTTGGACGCCAGTCCAGGGCGGGAAGCTTTCTTT	CASSLDASPGREAFF
TRBV28	-	TRBJ2-6	-	TGTGCCAGCTCAGGCTCTGGGGCCAACGTCCTGACTTTC	CASSGSGANVLTF
TRBV29-1	-	TRBJ1-1	-	TGCAGCGTTGGTGTAATGAGGAACACTGAAGCTTTCTTT	CSVGVMRNTEAFF